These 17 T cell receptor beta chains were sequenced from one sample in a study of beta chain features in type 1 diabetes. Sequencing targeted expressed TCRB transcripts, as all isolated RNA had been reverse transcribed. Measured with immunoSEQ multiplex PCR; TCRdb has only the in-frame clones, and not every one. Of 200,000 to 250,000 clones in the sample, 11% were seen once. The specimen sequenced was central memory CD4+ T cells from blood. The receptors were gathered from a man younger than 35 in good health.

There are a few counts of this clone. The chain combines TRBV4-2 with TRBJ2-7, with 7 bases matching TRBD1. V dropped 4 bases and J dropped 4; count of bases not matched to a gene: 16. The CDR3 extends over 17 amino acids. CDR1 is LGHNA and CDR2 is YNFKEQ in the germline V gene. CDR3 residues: CASSPQIPGQPLYEQYF. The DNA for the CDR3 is TGTGCCAGCAGCCCACAGATACCGGGACAGCCCTTATACGAGCAGTACTTC.

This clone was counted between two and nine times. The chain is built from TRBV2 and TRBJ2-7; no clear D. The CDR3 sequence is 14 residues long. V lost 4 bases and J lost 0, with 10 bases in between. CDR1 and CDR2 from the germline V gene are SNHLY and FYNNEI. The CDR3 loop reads CASSAAPGSYEQYF. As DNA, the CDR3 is TGTGCCAGCAGTGCCGCGCCGGGCTCCTACGAGCAGTACTTC.

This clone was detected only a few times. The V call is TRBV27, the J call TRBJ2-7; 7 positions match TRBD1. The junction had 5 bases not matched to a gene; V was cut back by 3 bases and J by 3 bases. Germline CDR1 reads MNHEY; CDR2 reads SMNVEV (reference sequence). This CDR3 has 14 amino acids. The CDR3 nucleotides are TGTGCCAGCAGTTTTTTGGGACAGATCTACGAGCAGTACTTC. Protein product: CASSFLGQIYEQYF.

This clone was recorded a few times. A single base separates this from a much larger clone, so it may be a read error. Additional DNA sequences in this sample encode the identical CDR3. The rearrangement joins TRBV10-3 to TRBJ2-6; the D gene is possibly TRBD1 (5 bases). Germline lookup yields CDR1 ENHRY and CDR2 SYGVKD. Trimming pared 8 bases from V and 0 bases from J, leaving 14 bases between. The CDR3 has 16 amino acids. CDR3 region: CAIVGAPYSGANVLTF. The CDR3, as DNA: TGTGCCATCGTAGGGGCGCCCTACTCTGGGGCCAACGTCCTGACTTTC.

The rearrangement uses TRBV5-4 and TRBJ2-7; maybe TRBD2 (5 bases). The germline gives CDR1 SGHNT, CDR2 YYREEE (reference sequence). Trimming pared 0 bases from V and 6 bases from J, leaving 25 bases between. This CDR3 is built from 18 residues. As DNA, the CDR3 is TGTGCCAGCAGCTTGGCGGTGTATAGAGGGTTTGGGTATGGCGAGCAGTACTTC. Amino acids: CASSLAVYRGFGYGEQYF. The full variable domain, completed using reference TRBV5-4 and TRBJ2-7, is ETGVTQSPTHLIKTRGQQVTLRCSSQSGHNTVSWYQQALGQGPQFIFQYYREEENGRGNFPPRFSGLQFPNYSSELNVNALELDDSALYLCASSLAVYRGFGYGEQYFGPGTRLTVT.

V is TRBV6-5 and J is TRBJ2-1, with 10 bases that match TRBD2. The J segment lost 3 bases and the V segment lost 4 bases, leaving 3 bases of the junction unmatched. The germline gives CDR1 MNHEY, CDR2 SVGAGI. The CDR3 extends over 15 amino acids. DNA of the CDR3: TGTGCCAGCAGTTCCAGCGGGAGGGTCTACAATGAGCAGTTCTTC. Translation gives CASSSSGRVYNEQFF.

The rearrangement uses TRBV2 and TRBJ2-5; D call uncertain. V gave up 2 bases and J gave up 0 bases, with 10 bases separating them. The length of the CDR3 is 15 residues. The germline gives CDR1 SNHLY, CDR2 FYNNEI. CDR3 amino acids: CASSEIGGDQETQYF. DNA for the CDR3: TGTGCCAGCAGTGAAATTGGTGGCGACCAAGAGACCCAGTACTTC.

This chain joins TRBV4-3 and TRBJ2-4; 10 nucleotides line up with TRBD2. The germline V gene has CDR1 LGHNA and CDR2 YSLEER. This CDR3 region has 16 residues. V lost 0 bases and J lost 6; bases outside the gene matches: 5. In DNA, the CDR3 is TGCGCCAGCAGCCAAGATCAGGGACTAGCGCTAAACATTCAGTACTTC. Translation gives CASSQDQGLALNIQYF.

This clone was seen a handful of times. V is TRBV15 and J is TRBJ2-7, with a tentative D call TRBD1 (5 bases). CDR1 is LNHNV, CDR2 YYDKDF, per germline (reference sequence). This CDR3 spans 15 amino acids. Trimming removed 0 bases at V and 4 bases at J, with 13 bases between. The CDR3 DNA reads TGTGCCACCAGCAGAGATAGGTATCAGGGTTACGAGCAGTACTTC. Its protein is CATSRDRYQGYEQYF.

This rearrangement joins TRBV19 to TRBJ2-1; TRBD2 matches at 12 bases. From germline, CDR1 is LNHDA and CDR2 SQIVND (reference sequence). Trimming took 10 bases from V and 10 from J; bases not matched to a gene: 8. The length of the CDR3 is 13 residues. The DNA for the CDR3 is TGTGCCATTTCTAGCGGGAGGGCCCGGGAGCAGTTCTTC. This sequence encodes CAISSGRAREQFF.

This CDR3 reads CASTATDGDRDIQYF. CDR3 bases: TGTGCCAGCACTGCGACCGACGGGGATCGGGACATTCAGTACTTC. The rearrangement joins TRBV28 to TRBJ2-4, with D possibly TRBD2 on 5 matching bases. This CDR3 is 15 amino acids long. V was clipped by 7 bases and J by 8 bases, with 21 bases between them. CDR1 MDHEN and CDR2 SYDVKM come from the germline V gene.

The CDR3 sequence is CASSLPTGEGYEQYF. DNA of the CDR3: TGTGCCAGCAGTTTACCAACGGGGGAGGGCTACGAGCAGTACTTC. This sequence joins TRBV28 and TRBJ2-7, with 7 bases fitting TRBD2. From germline, CDR1 is MDHEN and CDR2 SYDVKM. The CDR3 runs 15 residues. V shed 2 bases, J shed 3 bases, and the junction held 7 bases outside the gene matches.

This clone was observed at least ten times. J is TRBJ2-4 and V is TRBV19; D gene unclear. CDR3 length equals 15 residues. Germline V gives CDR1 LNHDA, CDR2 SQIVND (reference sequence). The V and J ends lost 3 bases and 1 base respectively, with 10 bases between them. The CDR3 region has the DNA TGTGCCAGTAGTATGTTAGGGTCGGCCAAAAACATTCAGTACTTC. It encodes CASSMLGSAKNIQYF.

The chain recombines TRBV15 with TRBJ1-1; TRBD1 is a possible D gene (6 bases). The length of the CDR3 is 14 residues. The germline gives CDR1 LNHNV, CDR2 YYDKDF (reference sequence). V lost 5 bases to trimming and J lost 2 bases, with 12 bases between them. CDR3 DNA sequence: TGTGCCACCAGCCCCGCGGGGGCAAACACTGAAGCTTTCTTT. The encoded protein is CATSPAGANTEAFF.

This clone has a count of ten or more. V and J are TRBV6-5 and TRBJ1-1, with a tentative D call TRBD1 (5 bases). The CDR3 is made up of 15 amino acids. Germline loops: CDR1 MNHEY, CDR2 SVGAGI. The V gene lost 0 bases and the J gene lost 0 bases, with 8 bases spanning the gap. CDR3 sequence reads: CASSYSQGMNTEAFF. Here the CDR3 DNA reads TGTGCCAGCAGTTACTCTCAGGGCATGAACACTGAAGCTTTCTTT.

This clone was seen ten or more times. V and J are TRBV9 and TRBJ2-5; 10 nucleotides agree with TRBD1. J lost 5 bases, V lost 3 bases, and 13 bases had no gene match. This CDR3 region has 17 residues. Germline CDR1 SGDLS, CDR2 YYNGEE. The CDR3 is CASSATGSTGGVETQYF. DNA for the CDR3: TGTGCCAGCAGCGCCACGGGCTCGACAGGGGGCGTGGAGACCCAGTACTTC.

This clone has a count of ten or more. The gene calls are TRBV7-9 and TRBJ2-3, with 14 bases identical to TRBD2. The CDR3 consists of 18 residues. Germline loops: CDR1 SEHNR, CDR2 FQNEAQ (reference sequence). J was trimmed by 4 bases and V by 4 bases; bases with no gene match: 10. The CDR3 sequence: CASSYGSGTSGSSDTQYF. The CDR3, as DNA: TGTGCCAGCAGCTACGGTTCGGGGACTAGCGGGAGCTCAGATACGCAGTATTTT.